This entry lists 31 T cell receptor beta chains sequenced from one sample in a study of PD-1 blockade in classical Hodgkin lymphoma. Profiling relied on immunoSEQ multiplex PCR, and the TCRdb table lists in-frame clones only, not all of them. In the table there are 30,000 or so clones, 94% of which are singletons. Time point denoted: newly diagnosed, previously untreated cHL patient sample. Sequencing was performed on peripheral blood mononuclear cells (PBMCs). The receptor source for this set is a human donor with classical Hodgkin lymphoma.

The chain has TRBV29-1 and TRBJ2-1; 8 bases line up with TRBD1. Germline-derived CDR1 and CDR2 are SQVTM and ANQGSEA. The J segment lost 3 bases and the V segment lost 8 bases, leaving 6 bases of the junction unmatched. The CDR3 length is 13 residues. This chain's CDR3 is CSTPGQDYNEQFF. CDR3 bases: TGCAGCACTCCGGGACAGGACTACAATGAGCAGTTCTTC.

This clone was seen only once. This chain joins TRBV9 and TRBJ1-2; D is undetermined. The germline gives CDR1 SGDLS, CDR2 YYNGEE. The CDR3 spans 15 residues. Trimming took off 3 bases at V and 8 bases at J, with 20 bases between the two ends. CDR3 nucleotide sequence: TGTGCCAGCAGCGGACACCCTCTCCAGGTTGGGGGCTACACCTTC. The encoded protein is CASSGHPLQVGGYTF.

The chain combines TRBV28 with TRBJ1-1; tentatively, D is TRBD1 (6 bases). V was trimmed by 1 base and J by 4 bases, leaving 19 bases between them. The length of the CDR3 is 17 residues. Germline-derived CDR1 and CDR2 are MDHEN and SYDVKM. In DNA, the CDR3 is TGTGCCAGCAGTTTATTAACTCGGAGGGGGGCGGGCACTGAAGCTTTCTTT. It translates to CASSLLTRRGAGTEAFF.

This rearrangement joins TRBV6-5 to TRBJ1-2; D is unclear. The germline CDR1 and CDR2 sequences are MNHEY and SVGAGI. V was pared by 0 bases and J by 4 bases, with 15 bases between. The CDR3 has 16 amino acids. The CDR3 DNA follows: TGTGCCAGCAGTTACTCGATCGCCTACAGCCTCTATGGCTACACCTTC. Translated: CASSYSIAYSLYGYTF.

The V and J genes are TRBV7-2 and TRBJ1-5; D gene unclear. This CDR3 region has 15 residues. The germline CDR1 and CDR2 sequences are SGHTA and FQGNSA. The V gene lost 1 base and the J gene lost 5 bases, with 12 bases spanning the gap. The CDR3 here is CASSLEAGSYQPQHF. The CDR3 DNA is TGTGCCAGCAGCTTAGAGGCGGGAAGTTATCAGCCCCAGCATTTT.

The chain has TRBV18 and TRBJ2-3, with D maybe TRBD1 (6 bases). The CDR3 is made up of 15 amino acids. Germline-derived CDR1 and CDR2 are KGHSH and LQKENI. Trimming shortened V by 0 bases and J by 6 bases, and 13 bases separated the two germline ends. DNA of the CDR3: TGTGCCAGCTCACCACCGGCAGGGGTAACCGATACGCAGTATTTT. This translates into CASSPPAGVTDTQYF.

DNA for the CDR3: TGCAGCGTTGCGGCTGATGAAAAACTGTTTTTT. It specifies CSVAADEKLFF. The genes are TRBV29-1 and TRBJ1-4; no definite D call. Trimming cost V 4 bases and J 6 bases, with 6 bases left between them. The CDR3 consists of 11 residues. The V gene's germline CDR1 is SQVTM and CDR2 ANQGSEA.

The chain couples TRBV27 to TRBJ2-5; the D gene is possibly TRBD2 (6 bases). V was clipped by 4 bases and J by 7 bases, with 19 bases between them. The CDR3 contains 15 residues. The germline V gene has CDR1 MNHEY and CDR2 SMNVEV (reference sequence). CDR3 nucleotides: TGTGCCAGCAGTTCCCACTCGACGGGGGAAGGGACCCAGTACTTC. Translating it yields CASSSHSTGEGTQYF.

J is TRBJ1-1 and V is TRBV5-1; D may be TRBD1 (5 bases). This CDR3 has 15 amino acids. The V and J ends lost 7 bases and 3 bases respectively, with 19 bases between them. Germline V CDR1 and CDR2: SGHRS, YFSETQ. CDR3 protein: CASANPAGGDTEAFF. In nucleotides, the CDR3 is TGCGCCAGCGCTAACCCCGCCGGGGGGGACACTGAAGCTTTCTTT. The whole variable domain, filled in from reference TRBV5-1 and TRBJ1-1, reads KAGVTQTPRYLIKTRGQQVTLSCSPISGHRSVSWYQQTPGQGLQFLFEYFSETQRNKGNFPGRFSGRQFSNSRSEMNVSTLELGDSALYLCASANPAGGDTEAFFGQGTRLTVV.

About this clone: A junction boundary mismatches the germline segment, possibly from a read error. The V call is TRBV20-1, the J call TRBJ1-2; no firm D call. This CDR3 contains 10 residues. Germline V lookup: CDR1 DFQATT, CDR2 SNEGSKA (reference sequence). Here the CDR3 reads CSARGPNLAF. CDR3 DNA sequence: TGCAGTGCTAGAGGTCCCAACCTGGCCTTC.

This chain joins TRBV4-3 and TRBJ1-6; 8 nucleotides match TRBD1. Germline loops: CDR1 LGHNA, CDR2 YSLEER. The CDR3 has 14 amino acids. V shed 3 bases, J shed 7 bases, and the junction held 2 bases outside the gene matches. DNA of the CDR3: TGCGCCAGCAGCCATGGACAGGGAAATTCACCCCTCCACTTT. It is translated as CASSHGQGNSPLHF.

The rearrangement uses TRBV6-5 and TRBJ2-5; D is unclear. V lost 4 bases to trimming and J lost 7 bases, with 10 bases between them. Germline V gene data show CDR1 as MNHEY and CDR2 as SVGAGI. This CDR3 has 12 residues. CDR3 sequence reads: CASSSRRGTQYF. The CDR3 nucleotides read TGTGCCAGCAGTTCACGTAGAGGGACCCAGTACTTC.

The CDR3 DNA reads TGCGCCAGCAGCTTTACAGGGGCTCTAATGGTAGAAGAGACCCAGTACTTC. This encodes CASSFTGALMVEETQYF. The V and J genes are TRBV5-1 and TRBJ2-5, with 7 bases aligning to TRBD1. Trimming took 2 bases from V and 3 from J; bases not matched to a gene: 13. The CDR3 has 17 amino acids. Germline V CDR1 and CDR2: SGHRS, YFSETQ.

This clone was detected only once. V gene TRBV19 combines with J gene TRBJ1-5; no definite D call. Trimming removed 2 bases at V and 4 bases at J, with 12 bases between. The CDR3 is made up of 15 amino acids. From germline, CDR1 is LNHDA and CDR2 SQIVND (reference sequence). The CDR3 DNA follows: TGTGCCAGTAGTATATTACGAGTAGGTAATCAGCCCCAGCATTTT. The encoded protein is CASSILRVGNQPQHF.

This clone was observed a few times. The chain combines TRBV27 with TRBJ2-7; TRBD2 matches at 14 bases. The trim removed 4 bases at V and 7 bases at J, leaving 3 bases unmatched. The CDR3 sequence is 14 residues long. Germline V gene data show CDR1 as MNHEY and CDR2 as SMNVEV (reference sequence). DNA of the CDR3: TGTGCCAGCAGTTGGACTAGCGGGAGGAGGGAGCAGTACTTC. It translates to CASSWTSGRREQYF.

DNA for the CDR3: TGTGCCAGCAGTTTGCCACAGGGGGCGGGCACAGATACGCAGTATTTT. This codes for CASSLPQGAGTDTQYF. The chain joins TRBV28 to TRBJ2-3; 9 bases are shared with TRBD1. V lost 3 bases to trimming and J lost 1 base; unmatched junction nucleotides: 5. CDR3 length equals 16 residues. The V gene's germline CDR1 is MDHEN and CDR2 SYDVKM.

The chain employs TRBV19 and TRBJ2-1; TRBD2 is a possible D gene (6 bases). Germline V lookup: CDR1 LNHDA, CDR2 SQIVND (reference sequence). The CDR3 runs 14 residues. V lost 3 bases and J 7 bases, leaving 13 bases between the germline ends. CDR3 nucleotide sequence: TGTGCCAGTAGTATGGGTCCGGGGGTAAATGAGCAGTTCTTC. This translates into CASSMGPGVNEQFF.

The chain couples TRBV30 to TRBJ1-2, with TRBD1 matching over 8 bases. The CDR3 is 13 residues long. Germline CDR1 reads GTSNPN; CDR2 reads SVGIG (reference sequence). The trim removed 3 bases at V and 8 bases at J, leaving 8 bases unmatched. The chain's CDR3 is CAWSLQGVSGYTF. The CDR3 DNA reads TGTGCCTGGAGCCTACAGGGGGTCTCGGGCTACACCTTC.

This clone has just one count. The chain has TRBV7-2 and TRBJ2-7; D unresolved. The V and J ends lost 2 bases and 3 bases respectively, with 8 bases between them. Germline assignment: CDR1 SGHTA and CDR2 FQGNSA. The CDR3 is 13 residues long. This CDR3 is CASSLSNSYEQYF. CDR3 DNA sequence: TGTGCCAGCAGCTTATCCAACAGCTACGAGCAGTACTTC.

This clone was detected once. This chain uses TRBV5-5 with TRBJ1-5; a possible D gene is TRBD1 (5 bases). V lost 3 bases, J lost 2 bases, and 9 bases lay in between. Looked up from germline, CDR1 is SGHKS and CDR2 is YYEKEE (reference sequence). The CDR3 loop spans 14 amino acids. CDR3 DNA sequence: TGTGCCAGCAGCTCGACAGCCCGCAATCAGCCCCAGCATTTT. Translated: CASSSTARNQPQHF.

The rearrangement joins TRBV30 to TRBJ2-5, with 9 positions matching TRBD2. The CDR3 consists of 16 residues. J was trimmed by 4 bases and V by 0 bases; bases with no gene match: 9. Germline V gene data show CDR1 as GTSNPN and CDR2 as SVGIG (reference sequence). The CDR3 bases are TGTGCCTGGAGTGTTCGGGCGGGAGGGGCGAGAGAGACCCAGTACTTC. As protein: CAWSVRAGGARETQYF.

The chain carries TRBV6-5 and TRBJ1-5; D gene uncertain. The CDR3 is made up of 15 amino acids. V lost 2 bases and J lost 2, with 10 bases in between. CDR1 MNHEY and CDR2 SVGAGI come from the germline V gene. The DNA for the CDR3 is TGTGCCAGCAGTTACGGGCACCTGGGCAATCAGCCCCAGCATTTT. As protein: CASSYGHLGNQPQHF.

This sequence joins TRBV2 and TRBJ2-5; possible D gene TRBD2, 6 bases. Germline CDR1 reads SNHLY; CDR2 reads FYNNEI. This CDR3 spans 13 amino acids. Trimming removed 7 bases at V and 2 bases at J, with 11 bases between. CDR3 bases: TGTGCCAGCACGGGACTCCCGCAAGAGACCCAGTACTTC. As protein: CASTGLPQETQYF. Full variable domain (remainder filled in from reference TRBV2 and TRBJ2-5): EPEVTQTPSHQVTQMGQEVILRCVPISNHLYFYWYRQILGQKVEFLVSFYNNEISEKSEIFDDQFSVERPDGSNFTLKIRSTKLEDSAMYFCASTGLPQETQYFGPGTRLLVL.

V and J are TRBV28 and TRBJ2-7; TRBD2 is a possible D gene (7 bases). This CDR3 is 17 amino acids long. Trimming removed 6 bases from V and 2 bases from J, with 23 bases in between. The germline gives CDR1 MDHEN, CDR2 SYDVKM. In DNA form, the CDR3 reads TGTGCCAGCAGACCCGGGGTCTGGGGGGGCAATACCTACGAGCAGTACTTC. Protein sequence: CASRPGVWGGNTYEQYF.

The chain has TRBV29-1 and TRBJ2-7, with unresolved D. There are 11 residues in the CDR3. Trimming stripped 4 bases from V and 0 bases from J, with 4 bases between. From germline, CDR1 is SQVTM and CDR2 ANQGSEA. This CDR3 reads CSVVSSYEQYF. The CDR3, as DNA: TGCAGCGTTGTGAGCTCCTACGAGCAGTACTTC.

The V gene is TRBV5-1, the J gene TRBJ2-7; D remains unclear. This CDR3 is 17 amino acids long. Germline V gives CDR1 SGHRS, CDR2 YFSETQ. Trimming cost V 5 bases and J 2 bases, with 23 bases left between them. The CDR3 region is CASSPLSPRRSPYEQYF. The DNA of the CDR3 is TGCGCCAGCAGTCCCCTTTCGCCCCGGAGATCACCCTACGAGCAGTACTTC. The full variable domain, its missing parts supplied by reference TRBV5-1 and TRBJ2-7, is KAGVTQTPRYLIKTRGQQVTLSCSPISGHRSVSWYQQTPGQGLQFLFEYFSETQRNKGNFPGRFSGRQFSNSRSEMNVSTLELGDSALYLCASSPLSPRRSPYEQYFGPGTRLTVT.

This chain connects TRBV2 to TRBJ1-1; D call uncertain. CDR1 and CDR2 (germline): SNHLY, FYNNEI. The CDR3 consists of 15 residues. The germline V and J ends were trimmed by 2 bases and 1 base, with 11 bases remaining between them. The CDR3 reads CASSERSGRNTEAFF. CDR3 DNA sequence: TGTGCCAGCAGTGAACGTAGTGGGAGGAACACTGAAGCTTTCTTT.

The rearrangement uses TRBV6-5 and TRBJ1-1; no clear D gene. CDR3 length equals 14 residues. Germline CDR1 reads MNHEY; CDR2 reads SVGAGI. V lost 0 bases and J 6 bases, leaving 11 bases between the germline ends. Here the CDR3 DNA reads TGTGCCAGCAGTTACTCGAGCTATTCTGCTGAAGCTTTCTTT. This sequence encodes CASSYSSYSAEAFF.

The chain carries TRBV5-1 and TRBJ2-5; D gene unclear. V was pared by 0 bases and J by 0 bases, with 6 bases between. Germline V gene lookup returns CDR1 SGHRS and CDR2 YFSETQ. The CDR3 runs 14 residues. CDR3: CASSLGGNQETQYF. The CDR3 DNA is TGCGCCAGCAGCTTGGGCGGTAACCAAGAGACCCAGTACTTC.

V and J are TRBV5-1 and TRBJ1-4, with D unresolved. V was trimmed by 4 bases and J by 4 bases, leaving 14 bases between them. This CDR3 is built from 15 residues. Germline CDR1 reads SGHRS; CDR2 reads YFSETQ. Here the CDR3 reads CASSLSGSNNEKLFF. The CDR3 bases are TGCGCCAGCAGCCTTTCAGGCTCGAATAATGAAAAACTGTTTTTT. Complete variable domain (other parts from reference TRBV5-1 and TRBJ1-4): KAGVTQTPRYLIKTRGQQVTLSCSPISGHRSVSWYQQTPGQGLQFLFEYFSETQRNKGNFPGRFSGRQFSNSRSEMNVSTLELGDSALYLCASSLSGSNNEKLFFGSGTQLSVL.

The V call is TRBV28, the J call TRBJ1-5; D is unresolved. CDR3 size: 15 residues. Trimming took 1 base from V and 2 from J, leaving 9 bases between them. CDR1 MDHEN and CDR2 SYDVKM come from the germline V gene. The CDR3 coding sequence is TGTGCCAGCAGTTTATCTAGGAGGGGCAATCAGCCCCAGCATTTT. Encoded protein: CASSLSRRGNQPQHF.